Each of the 28 T cell receptor beta chains below was sequenced from the same sample in a study of T cell clonality in common variable immunodeficiency. The protocol was immunoSEQ multiplex PCR, while the TCRdb copy is restricted to in-frame clones and leaves out a portion. The sample contains some 60,000 clones, none of them singletons. Sequencing used peripheral blood mononuclear cells. These TCRs come from a person aged 18 to 75 in good health.

This clone showed up many times. With the read ending 3 residues before the CDR3 end, the germline J gene is used to fill in that end. The J gene is TRBJ1-6, the V gene TRBV7-3; D unresolved. The length of the CDR3 is 13 residues. Germline V gene data show CDR1 as SGHTA and CDR2 as FQGTGA. Between the trimmed V and J ends, which lost 5 bases and 9 bases, there was a span of 11 bases. The CDR3: CASSQSGRSPLHF. The sequenced CDR3 bases are TGTGCCAGCAGCCAAAGTGGGCGTTCACCC.

This clone was recorded at least ten times. The sequenced fragment ends 3 residues before the CDR3 boundary, so the rest is inferred from the germline J gene. The chain combines TRBV5-1 with TRBJ2-5; D is perhaps TRBD1 (6 bases). CDR3 length: 14 residues. V was trimmed by 6 bases and J by 1 base, leaving 13 bases between them. Germline V CDR1 and CDR2: SGHRS, YFSETQ. CDR3 region: CASNRASLQETQYF. The part of the CDR3 DNA that was read is TGCGCCAGCAACAGGGCCAGCCTCCAAGAGACC.

This clone was seen many times. The CDR3 extends 3 residues past the end of the read, so its final part is completed from the germline J gene. This chain uses TRBV10-3 with TRBJ2-3; D may be TRBD1 (6 bases). The germline V gene has CDR1 ENHRY and CDR2 SYGVKD. The CDR3 runs to 13 residues. The V end was cut by 4 bases, the J end by 6 bases, with 11 bases between. The covered CDR3 bases are TGTGCCATCAGTGTGTCAGGGGAGGATACG. Translated, it gives CAISVSGEDT. The CDR3 reads in full as CAISVSGEDTQYF.

This clone was seen at least ten times. The read comes to an end 3 residues before the CDR3 does, leaving the germline J gene to fill in the end. The chain recombines TRBV23-1 with TRBJ2-1; D is possibly TRBD1 (6 bases). TRBV23-1 is identified as an open reading frame with a role that is uncertain. V shed 5 bases and J shed 0 bases, with 14 bases lying between them. This CDR3 contains 16 residues. CDR3 amino acids: CASSDGTTSSYNEQFF. The covered CDR3 bases are TGCGCCAGCAGTGACGGGACAACGAGCTCCTACAATGAG.

This clone was seen many times. The missing CDR3 end, 3 residues past where the read stops, is filled in from the germline J gene. This rearrangement joins TRBV5-3 to TRBJ1-6, with 7 bases that match TRBD1. TRBV5-3 is an ORF, and what it does is uncertain. This CDR3 spans 17 amino acids. V lost 3 bases, J lost 4 bases, and 10 bases stayed unmatched. CDR3 sequence: CARSSPDRVAYNSPLHF. The sequenced part of the CDR3 DNA is TGTGCCAGAAGCTCACCAGACAGGGTCGCGTATAATTCACCC.

This clone was observed many times. The CDR3 end is not reached by the read, which stops 3 residues before it; the germline J gene fills it in. The V gene is TRBV20-1, the J gene TRBJ1-5, with a tentative D call TRBD1 (6 bases). Germline V gives CDR1 DFQATT, CDR2 SNEGSKA (reference sequence). The V and J ends lost 5 bases and 5 bases respectively, with 10 bases between them. This CDR3 is 12 amino acids long. The CDR3 is CSAHQGYQPQHF. The CDR3 bases that were read are TGCAGTGCTCATCAGGGGTATCAGCCC.

The table lists this clone with many counts. The CDR3 sequence is CASSGTGYNEQFF. The CDR3 DNA, read in part, is TGTGCCAGCAGCGGCACAGGCTACAATGAG. The chain carries TRBV7-3 and TRBJ2-1, with D possibly matching TRBD1 (5 bases). The DNA ends 3 residues before the CDR3 does, and the rest of the CDR3 is filled in from the germline J gene. The CDR3 spans 13 residues. From germline, CDR1 is SGHTA and CDR2 FQGTGA. V lost 5 bases to trimming and J lost 3 bases, with 8 bases between them.

The sample holds many counts of this clone. The sequence runs out 3 residues before the end of the CDR3; the remainder is reconstructed from the germline J gene. J is TRBJ2-5 and V is TRBV4-1; possibly TRBD1 for D (5 bases). CDR1 MGHRA and CDR2 YSYEKL come from the germline V gene. This CDR3 has 15 residues. Trimming removed 0 bases from V and 2 bases from J, with 10 bases in between. CDR3 sequence: CASSQDPTEQETQYF. CDR3 bases read: TGCGCCAGCAGCCAAGACCCGACAGAACAAGAGACC.

This clone was recorded at least ten times. The read is 3 residues too short to cover the CDR3 end, so that end is filled in from the germline J gene. The rearrangement joins TRBV20-1 to TRBJ1-4, with D tentatively TRBD1 (5 bases). Germline CDR1 DFQATT, CDR2 SNEGSKA (reference sequence). The CDR3 sequence is 15 residues long. Deletions cut 1 base from V and 0 bases from J, with 9 bases between. This chain's CDR3 is CSARGTGATNEKLFF. CDR3 DNA, as far as it was read: TGCAGTGCTAGAGGCACGGGGGCAACTAATGAAAAA.

This clone has ten or more counts. The missing CDR3 end, 3 residues past where the read stops, is filled in from the germline J gene. This chain uses TRBV5-6 with TRBJ2-4; 7 bases are a match to TRBD2. The CDR3 extends over 12 amino acids. Germline V lookup: CDR1 SGHDT, CDR2 YYEEEE. V lost 4 bases to trimming and J lost 9 bases; unmatched junction nucleotides: 4. CDR3 in amino acids: CASSLPGGIQYF. Partial CDR3 DNA: TGTGCCAGCAGCCTACCGGGGGGCATT.

This clone was observed many times. The read ends 3 residues before the CDR3 terminus; that terminus is restored from the germline J gene. The chain recombines TRBV14 with TRBJ1-6; no clear D. This CDR3 has 14 amino acids. Germline V lookup: CDR1 SGHDN, CDR2 FVKESK. Deletions cut 0 bases from V and 7 bases from J, with 7 bases between. The CDR3 protein is CASSQEKGNSPLHF. The sequenced CDR3 bases are TGTGCCAGCAGCCAAGAAAAAGGGAATTCACCC.

There are many counts of this clone. The DNA ends 3 residues before the CDR3 does, and the rest of the CDR3 is filled in from the germline J gene. The chain uses TRBV7-2 and TRBJ2-7, with 7 bases identical to TRBD2. CDR1 and CDR2 from the germline V gene are SGHTA and FQGNSA. V trimming: 4 bases; J trimming: 3 bases; junction bases outside the gene matches: 9. This CDR3 is built from 15 residues. The sequenced CDR3 bases are TGTGCCAGCAGCTACCGGGTAGCGGGCCACTACGAG. Protein: CASSYRVAGHYE. The full-length CDR3 reads as CASSYRVAGHYEQYF.

This clone was recorded many times. The CDR3 goes on 3 residues after the read ends, and that part is filled in from the germline J gene. This chain links TRBV7-9 with TRBJ2-7; a possible D gene is TRBD2 (6 bases). The CDR3 is 15 residues long. The V end lost 1 base, the J end lost 3 bases, and 13 bases lay between the germline ends. Germline V CDR1 and CDR2: SEHNR, FQNEAQ (reference sequence). Incomplete CDR3 DNA: TGTGCCAGCAGCTTAGGTTGGACTACCGACTACGAG. It yields the protein CASSLGWTTDYE. The entire CDR3 protein reads CASSLGWTTDYEQYF.

This clone was observed at least ten times. The sequenced fragment ends 3 residues before the CDR3 boundary, so the rest is inferred from the germline J gene. V is TRBV11-2 and J is TRBJ2-7, with TRBD1 as a possible D gene (5 bases). There are 12 residues in the CDR3. Germline V gene sequence: CDR1 SGHAT, CDR2 FQNNGV. V was pared by 0 bases and J by 6 bases, with 6 bases between. The CDR3 DNA, read in part, is TGTGCCAGCAGCTTAGACAGGGTCGAG. Translating gives CASSLDRVE. The full CDR3 protein reads CASSLDRVEQYF.

The sample holds many counts of this clone. The CDR3 is CASDRDRRSPLHF. The sequenced part of the CDR3 DNA is TGTGCCAGCGACCGGGACAGGAGATCACCC. The chain employs TRBV5-5 and TRBJ1-6; 8 bases map to TRBD1. The read terminates 3 residues before the CDR3 end, so the remaining end is supplied by the germline J gene. This CDR3 spans 13 amino acids. The ends lost 7 bases at V and 10 bases at J; junction bases unmatched: 7. In germline, CDR1 is SGHKS, CDR2 YYEKEE (reference sequence).

This clone was counted many times. The CDR3 end is not reached by the read, which stops 3 residues before it; the germline J gene fills it in. The chain combines TRBV6-1 with TRBJ2-1; TRBD2 agrees at 14 bases. CDR3 length: 15 residues. V lost 4 bases, J lost 4 bases, and 0 bases stayed unmatched. Germline CDR1 MNHNS, CDR2 SASEGT. CDR3 amino acids: CASSGLAGGYNEQFF. The CDR3 DNA, read in part, is TGTGCCAGCAGTGGACTAGCGGGAGGGTACAATGAG.

In this sample, this clone turned up many times. The CDR3 is cut off 3 residues early in the read; its end comes from the germline J gene. The chain couples TRBV10-3 to TRBJ2-3; 7 nucleotides agree with TRBD2. With 5 bases clipped from V and 1 base from J, the junction kept 9 bases outside the gene matches. Germline V gene lookup returns CDR1 ENHRY and CDR2 SYGVKD. The CDR3 spans 16 residues. CDR3 DNA (partial): TGTGCCATCAGTACCACCCCTAGCGGAGGCACAGATACG. Translated, it gives CAISTTPSGGTDT. The complete CDR3 sequence is CAISTTPSGGTDTQYF.

This clone was counted at least ten times. The read ends 3 residues early relative to the CDR3; the germline J gene fills the gap. This rearrangement joins TRBV19 to TRBJ2-3; 7 nucleotides match TRBD1. CDR1 is LNHDA and CDR2 is SQIVND in the germline V gene (reference sequence). The CDR3 extends over 16 amino acids. J lost 2 bases, V lost 6 bases, and 11 bases had no gene match. This CDR3 reads CASRSKPGQPTDTQYF. CDR3 DNA, as far as it was read: TGTGCCAGTAGATCAAAACCGGGACAGCCCACAGATACG.

This clone was picked up many times. Sequencing ends 3 residues short of the CDR3 end; the germline J gene provides the rest. This rearrangement joins TRBV11-3 to TRBJ2-2, with 7 bases aligning to TRBD1. The CDR3 length is 15 residues. Trimming took 2 bases from V and 4 from J; bases not matched to a gene: 4. Germline CDR1 is SGHNT and CDR2 is YENEEA. CDR3: CASSLSDRFTGELFF. The CDR3 DNA, read in part, is TGTGCCAGCAGCTTATCGGACAGGTTCACCGGGGAG.

The sample holds many counts of this clone. The read terminates 3 residues before the CDR3 end, so the remaining end is supplied by the germline J gene. The chain uses TRBV5-1 and TRBJ2-1, with a weak D call TRBD1 (6 bases). CDR1 and CDR2 (germline): SGHRS, YFSETQ. The V gene lost 1 base and the J gene lost 4 bases, with 12 bases spanning the gap. The CDR3 extends over 15 amino acids. Partial CDR3 DNA: TGCGCCAGCAGCTTGACACCGGGGACATACAATGAG. Residues: CASSLTPGTYNE. The entire CDR3 sequence reads CASSLTPGTYNEQFF.

At least ten counts were recorded for this clone. The read gets to within 3 residues of the CDR3 end, and the germline J gene fills in the rest. This chain connects TRBV4-2 to TRBJ2-3; D ambiguous. Trimming stripped 0 bases from V and 0 bases from J, with 10 bases between. The CDR3 totals 16 residues. CDR1 and CDR2 from the germline V gene are LGHNA and YNFKEQ. The sequenced CDR3 bases are TGTGCCAGCAGCCAAGATTTAGCCCTTAGCACAGATACG. It specifies CASSQDLALSTDT. The whole CDR3 is CASSQDLALSTDTQYF.

In its sample, this clone was seen many times. Read sequence stops 3 residues before the CDR3 end, and the germline J gene provides the missing end. The gene calls are TRBV29-1 and TRBJ2-3; the D gene is possibly TRBD2 (6 bases). Germline CDR1 reads SQVTM; CDR2 reads ANQGSEA. Trimming removed 3 bases at V and 5 bases at J, with 15 bases between. This CDR3 comprises 14 residues. The CDR3 spells CSVESSELLDTQYF. CDR3 DNA (partial): TGCAGCGTTGAGTCTAGCGAACTATTAGATACG.

This clone was detected many times. The read finishes 3 residues shy of the CDR3 end, and the germline J gene is used to complete it. V gene TRBV30 combines with J gene TRBJ2-5; D possibly corresponds to TRBD2 (6 bases). Trimming took off 3 bases at V and 1 base at J, with 18 bases between the two ends. The CDR3 has 16 amino acids. Germline-derived CDR1 and CDR2 are GTSNPN and SVGIG (reference sequence). The CDR3 spells CAWSFGGNNGQETQYF. Partial CDR3 DNA: TGTGCCTGGAGCTTTGGGGGGAACAACGGCCAAGAGACC. The full variable domain, completed using reference TRBV30 and TRBJ2-5, is SQTIHQWPATLVQPVGSPLSLECTVEGTSNPNLYWYRQAAGRGLQLLFYSVGIGQISSEVPQNLSASRPQDRQFILSSKKLLLSDSGFYLCAWSFGGNNGQETQYFGPGTRLLVL.

This clone was detected many times. The DNA ends 3 residues before the CDR3 does, and the rest of the CDR3 is filled in from the germline J gene. The chain uses TRBV6-2 or TRBV6-3 and TRBJ2-7, with D possibly matching TRBD2 (5 bases). Trimming removed 2 bases from V and 4 bases from J, with 15 bases in between. CDR3 length: 15 residues. The V gene's germline CDR1 is MNHEY and CDR2 SVGEGT. CDR3: CASSYGPSGGYEQYF. The sequenced part of the CDR3 DNA is TGTGCCAGCAGTTACGGCCCTTCGGGCGGGTACGAG.

At least ten counts were recorded for this clone. The read gets to within 3 residues of the CDR3 end, and the germline J gene fills in the rest. The rearrangement joins TRBV19 to TRBJ2-1, with D maybe TRBD2 (5 bases). The CDR3 runs to 17 residues. CDR1 LNHDA and CDR2 SQIVND come from the germline V gene (reference sequence). V shed 5 bases and J shed 4 bases, with 21 bases lying between them. The CDR3 bases that were read are TGTGCCAGTAGTCTCCGACCTCTAGCTTCGCCATACAATGAG. Translation gives CASSLRPLASPYNE. The CDR3 in its entirety is CASSLRPLASPYNEQFF.

This clone was observed many times. The read stops 3 residues short of the end of the CDR3; the missing end is completed from the germline J gene. V usage is TRBV6-1 and J usage is TRBJ1-5; D is uncertain. V was shortened by 2 bases and J by 0 bases, with 5 bases between the two germline ends. Per germline, CDR1 MNHNS and CDR2 SASEGT. The CDR3 sequence is 14 residues long. CDR3 DNA, as far as it was read: TGTGCCAGCAGTGAAACCGGTAGCAATCAGCCC. Its translation: CASSETGSNQP. The entire CDR3 sequence reads CASSETGSNQPQHF.

This clone was counted ten times or more. The observed sequence ends 3 residues before the CDR3 terminus, with the missing tail filled in from the germline J gene. V usage is TRBV30 and J usage is TRBJ2-6; D possibly corresponds to TRBD1 (6 bases). The germline V gene encodes CDR1 GTSNPN and CDR2 SVGIG (reference sequence). This CDR3 is built from 14 residues. V was pared by 3 bases and J by 4 bases, with 10 bases between. The CDR3 protein is CAWSSGVGANVLTF. The CDR3 bases that were read are TGTGCCTGGAGCTCAGGGGTCGGGGCCAACGTC. The whole variable domain, remainder taken from reference TRBV30 and TRBJ2-6, is SQTIHQWPATLVQPVGSPLSLECTVEGTSNPNLYWYRQAAGRGLQLLFYSVGIGQISSEVPQNLSASRPQDRQFILSSKKLLLSDSGFYLCAWSSGVGANVLTFGAGSRLTVL.

This clone was seen ten or more times. The observed sequence ends 3 residues before the CDR3 terminus, with the missing tail filled in from the germline J gene. The V gene is TRBV12-3 or TRBV12-4, the J gene TRBJ2-2, with 8 bases aligning to TRBD1. J gave up 7 bases and V 2 bases, and 6 bases lay outside the gene matches. CDR3 length: 15 amino acids. CDR3: CASSLLGTGVGELFF. The CDR3 DNA, read in part, is TGTGCCAGCAGTTTACTAGGGACAGGCGTCGGGGAG.